The rows below give T cell receptor beta chains drawn from one sample of a study of blood T cells in healthy people across ages. A single record per CDR3 protein comes from TCRdb applying MiXCR to the 5' RACE reads. The sample lists 700,000 or so distinct CDR3 sequences; roughly 41% were seen once. Sequenced sample: blood. All receptors come from a man older than 75 in good health. The CDR3 runs from the conserved cysteine through the conserved F or W. Each record gives: CDR3 DNA, CDR3 protein, V gene, D gene, J gene, clone size. A D gene is named only where the DNA matches it firmly. The listing skips clone size in some rows; elsewhere it reads once, few, many or a size class.

CDR3 DNA: TGTGCCAGCAGTGAAGGGGCAGCTCTCGACGAGCAGTACTTC; CDR3 protein: CASSEGAALDEQYF; V gene: TRBV2; D gene: .; J gene: TRBJ2-7; clone size: .
CDR3 DNA: TGCGCCAGCAGCTTCCGGGACAGGGTAAAGACCCAGTACTTC; CDR3 protein: CASSFRDRVKTQYF; V gene: TRBV5-1; D gene: TRBD1; J gene: TRBJ2-5; clone size: many
CDR3 DNA: TGTGCCAGCAGTCCCGGAGGCGGGGGATTCTACGAGCAGTACTTC; CDR3 protein: CASSPGGGGFYEQYF; V gene: TRBV12-3/TRBV12-4; D gene: TRBD2; J gene: TRBJ2-7; clone size: .
CDR3 DNA: TGTGCCAGCAGACTGGGGACAGAAAGGGTCGAGCAGTACTTC; CDR3 protein: CASRLGTERVEQYF; V gene: TRBV7-2; D gene: TRBD1; J gene: TRBJ2-7; clone size: .
CDR3 DNA: TGCAGTGCTAGTAGGACTAGCGGGAGCACTTGGTACGAGCAGTACTTC; CDR3 protein: CSASRTSGSTWYEQYF; V gene: TRBV20-1; D gene: TRBD2; J gene: TRBJ2-7; clone size: .
CDR3 DNA: TGCAGTGCTAGAACGGGAAGCTCCTACGAGCAGTACTTC; CDR3 protein: CSARTGSSYEQYF; V gene: TRBV20-1; D gene: .; J gene: TRBJ2-7; clone size: .
CDR3 DNA: TGTGCCAGCAGCCGATCGGGCGGGGGTTGGTCTGGGGCCAACGTCCTGACTTTC; CDR3 protein: CASSRSGGGWSGANVLTF; V gene: TRBV5-6; D gene: TRBD2; J gene: TRBJ2-6; clone size: few
CDR3 DNA: TGTGCCAGCTCACCCGTAGCCGGTGCGGGAGGGCCTGTGAAATCCTACAATGAGCAGTTCTTC; CDR3 protein: CASSPVAGAGGPVKSYNEQFF; V gene: TRBV18; D gene: TRBD2; J gene: TRBJ2-1; clone size: .
CDR3 DNA: TGTGCCAGCAGCGTAGATCTGGGTAGCTCCTACGAGCAGTACTTC; CDR3 protein: CASSVDLGSSYEQYF; V gene: TRBV9; D gene: .; J gene: TRBJ2-7; clone size: few
CDR3 DNA: TGTGCCAGCAGTTTCAAACTAGCGGGGGGGGTTAATGAGCAGTTCTTC; CDR3 protein: CASSFKLAGGVNEQFF; V gene: TRBV12-3/TRBV12-4; D gene: TRBD2; J gene: TRBJ2-1; clone size: few
CDR3 DNA: TGTGCCAGCAGCCAAGGACAGGCCCAGCATTTT; CDR3 protein: CASSQGQAQHF; V gene: TRBV7-2; D gene: TRBD1; J gene: TRBJ1-5; clone size: .
CDR3 DNA: TGCGCCAGCAGCCGAACGTGGGACAGGGGGTCGACAGATACGCAGTATTTT; CDR3 protein: CASSRTWDRGSTDTQYF; V gene: TRBV4-1; D gene: TRBD1; J gene: TRBJ2-3; clone size: few
CDR3 DNA: TGCGCCAGCAGCTTGGGGGTAAGGAGGAACACTGAAGCTTTCTTT; CDR3 protein: CASSLGVRRNTEAFF; V gene: TRBV5-1; D gene: .; J gene: TRBJ1-1; clone size: .
CDR3 DNA: TGTGCCAGCAGCTTAGGGAGGGGCAACCGGAACACTGAAGCTTTCTTT; CDR3 protein: CASSLGRGNRNTEAFF; V gene: TRBV7-8; D gene: .; J gene: TRBJ1-1; clone size: .
CDR3 DNA: TGTGCCAGCCGAACCCCGGGACAGACCATTGGCTACACCTTC; CDR3 protein: CASRTPGQTIGYTF; V gene: TRBV25-1; D gene: TRBD1; J gene: TRBJ1-2; clone size: .
CDR3 DNA: TGTGCCAGCGGCTTCAACGAGCGGTACTTC; CDR3 protein: CASGFNERYF; V gene: TRBV21-1; D gene: .; J gene: TRBJ2-5; clone size: .
CDR3 DNA: TGTGCCAGCGGCGGGGGGCTTTACAATGAGCAGTTCTTC; CDR3 protein: CASGGGLYNEQFF; V gene: TRBV27; D gene: TRBD2; J gene: TRBJ2-1; clone size: .
CDR3 DNA: TGTGCCACCAGCAGAGAGTCCGGAGTTTCCACAGATACGCAGTATTTT; CDR3 protein: CATSRESGVSTDTQYF; V gene: TRBV15; D gene: .; J gene: TRBJ2-3; clone size: .
CDR3 DNA: TGCAGTGCTCTCGACGGGCACGAGCAGTACTTC; CDR3 protein: CSALDGHEQYF; V gene: TRBV20-1; D gene: .; J gene: TRBJ2-7; clone size: .
CDR3 DNA: TGTGCCATCGGGCGACAGGGAACTAATGAAAAACTGTTTTTT; CDR3 protein: CAIGRQGTNEKLFF; V gene: TRBV10-3; D gene: TRBD1; J gene: TRBJ1-4; clone size: few
CDR3 DNA: TGCGCCAGCAGCTGGACAGGGACCACAGATACGCAGTATTTT; CDR3 protein: CASSWTGTTDTQYF; V gene: TRBV5-1; D gene: TRBD1; J gene: TRBJ2-3; clone size: few
CDR3 DNA: TGCGCCAGCAGCTCCGGACAGGCACTCTCTGGGGCCAACGTCCTGACTTTC; CDR3 protein: CASSSGQALSGANVLTF; V gene: TRBV5-1; D gene: TRBD1; J gene: TRBJ2-6; clone size: few
CDR3 DNA: TGTGCCAGCAGCTCCCGGACAGGACCGGGGAGTGGCTACACCTTC; CDR3 protein: CASSSRTGPGSGYTF; V gene: TRBV7-2; D gene: TRBD1; J gene: TRBJ1-2; clone size: .
CDR3 DNA: TGTGCCAGCAGTTACTCGCGAGGGTTAGGCACAGATACGCAGTATTTT; CDR3 protein: CASSYSRGLGTDTQYF; V gene: TRBV6-5; D gene: .; J gene: TRBJ2-3; clone size: few
CDR3 DNA: TGTGCCACCTCGTCCGAAGGGAATCCAGGGACCCAGTACTTC; CDR3 protein: CATSSEGNPGTQYF; V gene: TRBV7-9; D gene: .; J gene: TRBJ2-5; clone size: .
CDR3 DNA: TGTGCCAGCGCCACAGACTCCTACAATGAGCAGTTCTTC; CDR3 protein: CASATDSYNEQFF; V gene: TRBV6-1; D gene: .; J gene: TRBJ2-1; clone size: .
CDR3 DNA: TGTGCCAGCAGCCCGGGACGGATTAGCAATCAGCCCCAGCATTTT; CDR3 protein: CASSPGRISNQPQHF; V gene: TRBV6-6; D gene: .; J gene: TRBJ1-5; clone size: .
CDR3 DNA: TGTGCCAGCAGCCGTCCCGGGACAGGGAGAAAGACCCAGTACTTC; CDR3 protein: CASSRPGTGRKTQYF; V gene: TRBV28; D gene: TRBD1; J gene: TRBJ2-5; clone size: .
CDR3 DNA: TGTGCCATCAGTGAGTCGACACCTAACTATGGCTACACCTTC; CDR3 protein: CAISESTPNYGYTF; V gene: TRBV10-3; D gene: .; J gene: TRBJ1-2; clone size: .
CDR3 DNA: TGTGCCAGCAGGCAGGGAGCCGACAATCAGCCCCAGCATTTT; CDR3 protein: CASRQGADNQPQHF; V gene: TRBV6-1; D gene: .; J gene: TRBJ1-5; clone size: few